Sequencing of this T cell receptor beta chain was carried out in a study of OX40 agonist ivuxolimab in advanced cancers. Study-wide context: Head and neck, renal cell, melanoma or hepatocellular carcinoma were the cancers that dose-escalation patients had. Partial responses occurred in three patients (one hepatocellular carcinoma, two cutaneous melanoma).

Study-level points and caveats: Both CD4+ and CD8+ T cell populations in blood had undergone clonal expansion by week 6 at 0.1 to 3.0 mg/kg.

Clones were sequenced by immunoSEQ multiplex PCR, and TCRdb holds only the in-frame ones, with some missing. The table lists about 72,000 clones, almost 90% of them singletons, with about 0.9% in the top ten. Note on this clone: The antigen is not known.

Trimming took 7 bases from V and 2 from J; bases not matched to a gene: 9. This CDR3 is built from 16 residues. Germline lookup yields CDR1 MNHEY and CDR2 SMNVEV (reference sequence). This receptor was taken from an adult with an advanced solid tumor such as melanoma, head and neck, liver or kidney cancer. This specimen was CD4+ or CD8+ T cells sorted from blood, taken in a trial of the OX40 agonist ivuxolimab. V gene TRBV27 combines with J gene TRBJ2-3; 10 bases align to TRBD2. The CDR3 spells CASKALGLADTDTQYF. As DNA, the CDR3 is TGTGCCAGCAAGGCACTCGGACTAGCGGACACAGATACGCAGTATTTT.